Each of the 7 T cell receptor beta chains below was sequenced from the same sample in a study of blood T cell repertoires in COVID-19 (dated by TCRdb to 2020 to 2021). Library preparation was by the immunoSEQ multiplex PCR assay. TCRdb took this table from immuneACCESS and kept in-frame rearrangements with V and J called. Such tables lack part of the clones; where checked against another copy, unresolved V genes explain under half of the gap, and the rest is unexplained. Across this sample there are about 300,000 clones, with around 86% seen only once. The leading ten clones occupy more than 9% of the sample. Sequenced material: PBMCs or T cells enriched from blood (not recorded which). Source of these receptors: a woman under 30 who had recovered from COVID-19.

V is TRBV5-4 and J is TRBJ2-1; 8 positions match TRBD2. V gave up 0 bases and J gave up 0 bases; unmatched junction bases: 5. The CDR3 covers 17 residues. Germline CDR1 SGHNT, CDR2 YYREEE (reference sequence). CDR3 coding DNA: TGTGCCAGCAGCTTGGCCGGGGGGGCAAGCTCCTACAATGAGCAGTTCTTC. It translates to CASSLAGGASSYNEQFF.

The chain uses TRBV6-5 and TRBJ1-1, with a weak D call TRBD1 (5 bases). The V and J ends lost 6 bases and 0 bases respectively, with 14 bases between them. This CDR3 is built from 15 residues. CDR1 and CDR2 (germline): MNHEY, SVGAGI. The CDR3 nucleotides read TGTGCCAGCAGAAGTTTCGGGGGGGTGAACACTGAAGCTTTCTTT. Encoded protein: CASRSFGGVNTEAFF.

With respect to this clone: In the same sample, other DNA sequences code for this CDR3. The chain recombines TRBV27 with TRBJ2-3; 8 nucleotides agree with TRBD1. With V trimmed by 4 bases and J by 1 base, 4 bases remained unmatched. This CDR3 contains 15 residues. Looked up from germline, CDR1 is MNHEY and CDR2 is SMNVEV (reference sequence). The CDR3 loop reads CASSSPGQGTDTQYF. CDR3 coding DNA: TGTGCCAGCAGTTCGCCGGGACAGGGCACAGATACGCAGTATTTT.

The chain combines TRBV28 with TRBJ2-7; 9 bases map to TRBD2. The V segment lost 5 bases and the J segment 3 bases; nucleotides outside the gene matches: 14. CDR1 is MDHEN and CDR2 is SYDVKM in the germline V gene. This CDR3 is 17 amino acids long. The CDR3: CASSPSSTSGSYYEQYF. CDR3 bases: TGTGCCAGCAGTCCATCCTCAACTAGCGGGTCCTACTACGAGCAGTACTTC.

The rearrangement joins TRBV5-1 to TRBJ2-2; the D gene is possibly TRBD2 (7 bases). From germline, CDR1 is SGHRS and CDR2 YFSETQ. The CDR3 has 17 residues. Trimming cost V 4 bases and J 6 bases, with 22 bases left between them. The CDR3 sequence is CASSPMYLADSPGELFF. The CDR3 nucleotides are TGCGCCAGCAGCCCCATGTATCTAGCGGACAGCCCCGGGGAGCTGTTTTTT.

This chain links TRBV7-3 with TRBJ1-2, with 8 bases that match TRBD1. Germline-derived CDR1 and CDR2 are SGHTA and FQGTGA. The junction had 3 bases not matched to a gene; V was cut back by 4 bases and J by 5 bases. The CDR3 is 13 amino acids. The CDR3 loop reads CASSSGQEYGYTF. Here the CDR3 DNA reads TGTGCCAGCAGCTCGGGACAGGAGTATGGCTACACCTTC.

The gene calls are TRBV30 and TRBJ2-1, with a possible D match to TRBD2 (6 bases). From germline, CDR1 is GTSNPN and CDR2 SVGIG (reference sequence). The CDR3 covers 16 residues. V was cut by 1 base and J by 5 bases, with 18 bases left in between. The CDR3 DNA is TGTGCCTGGAGTGAGAGCGGGCGGATCTTCAACAATGAGCAGTTCTTC. It codes for CAWSESGRIFNNEQFF. Full variable domain (outside the CDR3, taken from reference TRBV30 and TRBJ2-1): SQTIHQWPATLVQPVGSPLSLECTVEGTSNPNLYWYRQAAGRGLQLLFYSVGIGQISSEVPQNLSASRPQDRQFILSSKKLLLSDSGFYLCAWSESGRIFNNEQFFGPGTRLTVL.